The clone carrying this TCR beta chain was found a few times. As yet, its antigen is unknown. The CDR3 contains 13 residues. Germline CDR1 and CDR2: MNHEY and SMNVEV (reference sequence). Trimming took 4 bases from V and 1 from J, leaving 8 bases between them. The data were obtained in a study of T cell repertoires in cytomegalovirus infection. TCRdb reprocessed the reads with MiXCR, giving one entry per CDR3 protein. The sample shows approximately 500,000 distinct CDR3 sequences, about 33% of them seen only once. The TCR was taken from a human donor in good health (CMV status not recorded). Some clones in this sample may be carry-over from other donors' samples. The sample here was cultured PBMCs, taken from culture after CMV antigen stimulation. The gene calls are TRBV27 and TRBJ2-7; no clear D gene. This CDR3 is CASSSLQSYEQYF. CDR3 DNA: TGTGCCAGCAGTTCTCTCCAATCCTACGAGCAGTACTTC.